The rows below give T cell receptor beta chains drawn from one sample of a study of shared clonotypes between healthy human individuals. TCRdb's table, derived via immunoSEQ multiplex PCR, lists solely in-frame clones and lacks some. The repertoire holds over 2 million clones, with less than 95% as singletons. The specimen sequenced was naive CD4+ T cells from PBMCs. The receptors come from a man younger than 30 in good health. Some clones in this sample may be carry-over from other donors' samples. CDR3s include the opening cysteine and the closing phenylalanine or tryptophan. The order of the fields is V gene, D gene, J gene, CDR3 protein. D genes are given only for firm matches.

v_call: TRBV4-1
d_call: .
j_call: TRBJ2-1
cdr3_aa: CASSQEQPMSSYNEQFF

v_call: TRBV11-3
d_call: TRBD1
j_call: TRBJ1-1
cdr3_aa: CASSLGDREPWGMNTEAFF

v_call: TRBV18
d_call: .
j_call: TRBJ1-1
cdr3_aa: CASSPQRGENTEAFF

v_call: TRBV19
d_call: .
j_call: TRBJ1-5
cdr3_aa: CASRMVASRQPQHF

v_call: TRBV7-2
d_call: .
j_call: TRBJ2-3
cdr3_aa: CASSLGPIGGTQYF

v_call: TRBV5-6
d_call: .
j_call: TRBJ2-5
cdr3_aa: CASSLGKTQYF

v_call: TRBV5-1
d_call: .
j_call: TRBJ2-2
cdr3_aa: CASSLLGDTGELFF

v_call: TRBV5-4
d_call: .
j_call: TRBJ1-2
cdr3_aa: CASGPVNYGYTF

v_call: TRBV10-3
d_call: TRBD2
j_call: TRBJ2-5
cdr3_aa: CASREAGGQETQYF

v_call: TRBV5-1
d_call: .
j_call: TRBJ1-5
cdr3_aa: CASSLDTPEDQPQHF

v_call: TRBV6-5
d_call: .
j_call: TRBJ1-1
cdr3_aa: CASSNGVGGTEAFF

v_call: TRBV5-1
d_call: .
j_call: TRBJ2-1
cdr3_aa: CASSLPGGDEQFF

v_call: TRBV28
d_call: .
j_call: TRBJ2-7
cdr3_aa: CASSLGNLGEQYF

v_call: TRBV6-5
d_call: .
j_call: TRBJ2-3
cdr3_aa: CASSQGVADTQYF

v_call: TRBV29-1
d_call: .
j_call: TRBJ1-1
cdr3_aa: CSVEGVMNTEAFF

v_call: TRBV5-1
d_call: TRBD2
j_call: TRBJ2-3
cdr3_aa: CASKGLAGWYGTDTQYF

v_call: TRBV7-3
d_call: .
j_call: TRBJ2-6
cdr3_aa: CASSPRGPGANVLTF

v_call: TRBV27
d_call: TRBD2
j_call: TRBJ2-3
cdr3_aa: CASSLTGTSGSGGTQYF

v_call: TRBV25-1
d_call: TRBD1
j_call: TRBJ1-6
cdr3_aa: CASSELQGTGVNSPLHF

v_call: TRBV21-1
d_call: .
j_call: TRBJ2-5
cdr3_aa: CASSKCGTEEETQYF

v_call: TRBV10-3
d_call: .
j_call: TRBJ1-2
cdr3_aa: CAISESSLGTDYGYTF

v_call: TRBV15
d_call: .
j_call: TRBJ2-7
cdr3_aa: CATSRVGGGGEQYF

v_call: TRBV5-1
d_call: TRBD1
j_call: TRBJ2-7
cdr3_aa: CASSHGTGEDEQYF

v_call: TRBV21-1
d_call: .
j_call: TRBJ2-5
cdr3_aa: CASRTDIAGRQETQYF

v_call: TRBV28
d_call: .
j_call: TRBJ1-3
cdr3_aa: CASRAAGNTIYF

v_call: TRBV6-5
d_call: .
j_call: TRBJ1-2
cdr3_aa: CASSPTGTLYGYTF

v_call: TRBV4-2
d_call: .
j_call: TRBJ2-7
cdr3_aa: CASSQDRFQTYEQYF

v_call: TRBV27
d_call: .
j_call: TRBJ1-1
cdr3_aa: CASRGLVTEAFF

v_call: TRBV29-1
d_call: .
j_call: TRBJ1-3
cdr3_aa: CSVSRGYSGNTIYF

v_call: TRBV5-1
d_call: TRBD2
j_call: TRBJ2-3
cdr3_aa: CASSLPGLAGITDTQYF

v_call: TRBV28
d_call: .
j_call: TRBJ1-4
cdr3_aa: CASSSAEPSRREKLFF

v_call: TRBV7-2
d_call: .
j_call: TRBJ2-2
cdr3_aa: CASSLAPGANTGELFF

v_call: TRBV7-3
d_call: TRBD2
j_call: TRBJ2-7
cdr3_aa: CASSFDPSGAYEQYF

v_call: TRBV6-6
d_call: TRBD1
j_call: TRBJ2-7
cdr3_aa: CASSRLPGQGNYEQYF

v_call: TRBV7-9
d_call: .
j_call: TRBJ2-2
cdr3_aa: CASSLVGPRGAGELFF

v_call: TRBV6-5
d_call: TRBD1
j_call: TRBJ2-1
cdr3_aa: CASSRTGGTNEQFF

v_call: TRBV28
d_call: TRBD1
j_call: TRBJ1-2
cdr3_aa: CASLLGAGGHGYTF

v_call: TRBV5-1
d_call: .
j_call: TRBJ2-5
cdr3_aa: CASSLVYVRDRETQYF

v_call: TRBV5-4
d_call: .
j_call: TRBJ2-3
cdr3_aa: CASSLDGWSTDTQYF

v_call: TRBV27
d_call: .
j_call: TRBJ2-3
cdr3_aa: CASSLEVAGTQYF

v_call: TRBV7-9
d_call: .
j_call: TRBJ2-7
cdr3_aa: CASSPRSGNYEQYF

v_call: TRBV18
d_call: .
j_call: TRBJ1-2
cdr3_aa: CASSPPGRAYGYTF

v_call: TRBV19
d_call: .
j_call: TRBJ2-7
cdr3_aa: CASSISVGAVEQYF

v_call: TRBV5-4
d_call: TRBD1
j_call: TRBJ1-1
cdr3_aa: CASSPTGFDTEAFF